The TCR beta chain under discussion was sequenced for a study of graft-versus-host responses after intestinal transplantation. Study as a whole: Transplants were multivisceral, liver-intestinal, or isolated intestinal. Recipients across the board were started on anti-thymocyte globulin induction, then kept on tacrolimus and steroids for around three years. General study findings and limits: Subjects displaying graft-donor T cell macrochimerism possessed elevated graft-versus-host to host-versus-graft clonal ratios inside allografts. There were GvH clones found in recipient marrow, and some of them appeared first in ileum or blood.

Profiling relied on immunoSEQ multiplex PCR, and the TCRdb table lists in-frame clones only, not all of them. The table lists about 1,600 clones, roughly 91% of them singletons. The germline gives CDR1 MGHRA, CDR2 YSYEKL. This CDR3 comprises 14 residues. A note on this clone: Its antigen is unknown. At one end the junction does not follow the germline gene, possibly because of a read error.

This chain links TRBV4-1 with TRBJ1-2; 8 nucleotides match TRBD1. This sample comprised PBMCs, obtained 16 days after intestinal transplant. The sequence came from a human patient who received an intestinal transplant, so some T cells may come from the graft donor. CDR3 region: CASSQGPGQGGYTF. The CDR3, as DNA: TGTGCCAGCAGCCAAGGTCCCGGACAGGGTGGCTACACCTTC.